Listed below are T cell receptor beta chains from one sample, sequenced in a study of OX40 agonist ivuxolimab in advanced cancers. Produced via immunoSEQ multiplex PCR; TCRdb's table is partial and in-frame only. The table records 52,000 or so clones, about 88% of them present only once. This specimen was CD4+ or CD8+ T cells sorted from blood, taken in a trial of the OX40 agonist ivuxolimab. Receptor source: an adult with an advanced solid tumor such as melanoma, head and neck, liver or kidney cancer. Each CDR3 is given with its conserved first and last residue. A D gene is named only where the DNA matches it firmly. The size field is filled for only some rows; it gives once, few, many or a size class.

TRBV19	NA	TRBD1	TRBJ2-7	CASSSPGQGASYEQYF	TGTGCCAGTAGTAGCCCGGGACAGGGGGCTTCCTACGAGCAGTACTTC
TRBV6-1	NA	NA	TRBJ1-3	CASSEAPSSGNTIYF	TGTGCCAGCAGTGAAGCGCCTAGCTCTGGAAACACCATATATTTT
TRBV28	NA	NA	TRBJ1-2	CASSLGEASGYTF	TGTGCCAGCAGTTTGGGGGAGGCTAGTGGCTACACCTTC
TRBV9	NA	NA	TRBJ1-2	CASSQDSYGYTF	TGTGCCAGCAGCCAGGACAGCTATGGCTACACCTTC
TRBV28	NA	TRBD1	TRBJ2-7	CASWDRDLYEQYF	TGTGCCTCCTGGGACAGGGACCTCTACGAGCAGTACTTC
TRBV7-9	NA	NA	TRBJ2-6	CASSLAGRSGANVLTF	TGTGCCAGCAGCTTAGCGGGTCGCTCTGGGGCCAACGTCCTGACTTTC
TRBV6-6	NA	TRBD1	TRBJ2-1	CASSYSNGQGFNEQFF	TGTGCCAGCAGTTACTCGAATGGACAGGGTTTCAATGAGCAGTTCTTC
TRBV7-8	NA	NA	TRBJ2-5	CASSPTGQKETQYF	TGTGCCAGCAGCCCAACCGGACAGAAAGAGACCCAGTACTTC
TRBV6-5	NA	NA	TRBJ1-5	CASSLYTGGDQPQHF	TGTGCCAGCAGCCTCTACACCGGGGGTGATCAGCCCCAGCATTTT
TRBV7-8	NA	NA	TRBJ2-3	CASSRGLGADTQYF	TGTGCCAGCAGCAGGGGACTCGGAGCAGATACGCAGTATTTT
TRBV30	NA	NA	TRBJ1-2	CAWTPGNRVASRGYTF	TGTGCCTGGACTCCGGGAAATAGAGTGGCGTCTAGGGGCTACACCTTC
TRBV7-3	NA	NA	TRBJ2-1	CASSLAPYNEQFF	TGTGCCAGCAGCCTTGCTCCCTACAATGAGCAGTTCTTC
TRBV7-9	NA	TRBD2	TRBJ2-5	CASSLSGGIKETQYF	TGTGCCAGCAGCCTTAGCGGGGGGATCAAAGAGACCCAGTACTTC
TRBV6-5	NA	NA	TRBJ2-3	CASKGLGTDTQYF	TGTGCCAGCAAGGGGTTGGGCACAGATACGCAGTATTTT
TRBV30	NA	NA	TRBJ2-7	CAWRRTASSYEQYF	TGTGCCTGGAGAAGGACCGCGAGCTCCTACGAGCAGTACTTC
TRBV9	NA	TRBD2	TRBJ2-3	CASSSGRADTQYF	TGTGCCAGCAGCAGCGGGAGGGCAGATACGCAGTATTTT
TRBV5-1	NA	NA	TRBJ2-2	CASSFQGTGELFF	TGCGCCAGCAGCTTTCAGGGTACCGGGGAGCTGTTTTTT
TRBV6-6	NA	NA	TRBJ1-1	CASSYSPKNTEAFF	TGTGCCAGCAGTTACTCCCCGAAGAACACTGAAGCTTTCTTT
TRBV5-1	NA	TRBD1	TRBJ2-3	CASSWGQGQSDTQYF	TGCGCCAGCAGCTGGGGACAGGGGCAATCAGATACGCAGTATTTT
TRBV5-6	NA	NA	TRBJ1-5	CASSLSAYSNQPQHF	TGTGCCAGCAGCTTGTCGGCCTATAGCAATCAGCCCCAGCATTTT
TRBV9	NA	NA	TRBJ2-1	CASSVGWVSYNEQFF	TGTGCCAGCAGCGTAGGTTGGGTAAGCTACAATGAGCAGTTCTTC
TRBV19	NA	NA	TRBJ1-6	CASSMFGSSYNSPLHF	TGTGCCAGTAGTATGTTCGGAAGCTCCTATAATTCACCCCTCCACTTT
TRBV18	NA	TRBD1	TRBJ2-1	CASSPGRDRGYNEQFF	TGTGCCAGCTCACCTGGCAGGGACAGGGGCTACAATGAGCAGTTCTTC
TRBV27	NA	NA	TRBJ1-3	CASSLTRGGNTIYF	TGTGCCAGCAGTCTCACCCGGGGGGGAAACACCATATATTTT
TRBV6-1	once	NA	TRBJ2-3	CASSAGPISGTDTQYF	TGTGCCAGCAGTGCCGGGCCCATTTCGGGTACGGATACGCAGTATTTT
TRBV6-6	NA	NA	TRBJ1-5	CASSYSQGSNQPQHF	TGTGCCAGCAGTTACTCGCAGGGTAGCAATCAGCCCCAGCATTTT
TRBV18	NA	NA	TRBJ1-2	CASSYGTGGGYTF	TGTGCCAGCTCATATGGGACGGGCGGTGGCTACACCTTC
TRBV10-2	NA	NA	TRBJ1-1	CATGTSSSGNMNTEAFF	TGCGCCACCGGGACTAGCTCTAGTGGTAACATGAACACTGAAGCTTTCTTT
TRBV11-1	NA	NA	TRBJ1-2	CASQATDYGYTF	TGTGCCAGCCAAGCGACAGACTATGGCTACACCTTC
TRBV27	NA	NA	TRBJ2-7	CASRTVRGLAYEQYF	TGTGCCAGCAGGACTGTACGGGGTCTAGCTTACGAGCAGTACTTC
TRBV28	NA	NA	TRBJ1-5	CASSPGGVNQPQHF	TGTGCCAGCAGTCCAGGAGGGGTCAATCAGCCCCAGCATTTT
TRBV28	NA	NA	TRBJ2-2	CASSGSTGNTGELFF	TGTGCCAGCAGTGGATCGACAGGGAACACCGGGGAGCTGTTTTTT
TRBV5-4	once	NA	TRBJ2-2	CASSLDSHGELFF	TGTGCCAGCAGCTTGGACAGTCACGGGGAGCTGTTTTTT
TRBV5-1	NA	NA	TRBJ2-6	CASSLTTTGANVLTF	TGCGCCAGCAGCTTAACCACGACTGGGGCCAACGTCCTGACTTTC
TRBV6-6	NA	NA	TRBJ1-1	CASRLRLNTEAFF	TGTGCCAGCAGACTCCGCCTGAACACTGAAGCTTTCTTT
TRBV14	few	NA	TRBJ1-1	CASSPALNTEAFF	TGTGCCAGCAGCCCGGCCCTGAACACTGAAGCTTTCTTT
TRBV30	NA	NA	TRBJ2-3	CAWSRVASTDTQYF	TGTGCCTGGAGTAGGGTCGCTAGCACAGATACGCAGTATTTT
TRBV11-2	NA	NA	TRBJ1-2	CASSPSSGGQVGYTF	TGTGCCAGCAGCCCATCTAGTGGGGGGCAGGTTGGCTACACCTTC
TRBV6-5	once	NA	TRBJ1-4	CASRQREKLFF	TGTGCCTCAAGGCAACGAGAAAAACTGTTTTTT
TRBV7-8	NA	NA	TRBJ2-1	CASSLALAHNEQFF	TGTGCCAGCAGCTTAGCCCTAGCTCACAATGAGCAGTTCTTC
TRBV28	NA	NA	TRBJ1-5	CASISSHGTYNQPQHF	TGTGCCAGCATTAGCTCGCACGGGACCTACAATCAGCCCCAGCATTTT
TRBV6-4	NA	NA	TRBJ2-1	CASKEGLGNEQFF	TGTGCCAGCAAGGAGGGGTTGGGAAATGAGCAGTTCTTC
TRBV5-8	NA	NA	TRBJ1-6	CASSSTGGRNSPLHF	TGTGCCAGCAGCTCTACCGGGGGTCGGAATTCACCCCTCCACTTT
TRBV27	NA	NA	TRBJ1-1	CASSLKQTTEAFF	TGTGCCAGCAGTTTAAAACAGACCACTGAAGCTTTCTTT
TRBV11-3	NA	NA	TRBJ2-3	CASSLAGDTQYF	TGTGCCAGCAGCTTAGCAGGGGATACGCAGTATTTT
TRBV21-1	NA	NA	TRBJ2-5	CASSPRLAGEKETQYF	TGTGCCAGCAGCCCTCGACTAGCGGGAGAAAAAGAGACCCAGTACTTC
TRBV10-2	NA	NA	TRBJ2-1	CASSRDQYNEQFF	TGCGCCAGCAGCCGGGACCAATACAATGAGCAGTTCTTC
TRBV6-1	NA	TRBD1	TRBJ2-5	CASSADRERETQYF	TGTGCCAGCAGCGCGGACAGGGAGAGGGAGACCCAGTACTTC